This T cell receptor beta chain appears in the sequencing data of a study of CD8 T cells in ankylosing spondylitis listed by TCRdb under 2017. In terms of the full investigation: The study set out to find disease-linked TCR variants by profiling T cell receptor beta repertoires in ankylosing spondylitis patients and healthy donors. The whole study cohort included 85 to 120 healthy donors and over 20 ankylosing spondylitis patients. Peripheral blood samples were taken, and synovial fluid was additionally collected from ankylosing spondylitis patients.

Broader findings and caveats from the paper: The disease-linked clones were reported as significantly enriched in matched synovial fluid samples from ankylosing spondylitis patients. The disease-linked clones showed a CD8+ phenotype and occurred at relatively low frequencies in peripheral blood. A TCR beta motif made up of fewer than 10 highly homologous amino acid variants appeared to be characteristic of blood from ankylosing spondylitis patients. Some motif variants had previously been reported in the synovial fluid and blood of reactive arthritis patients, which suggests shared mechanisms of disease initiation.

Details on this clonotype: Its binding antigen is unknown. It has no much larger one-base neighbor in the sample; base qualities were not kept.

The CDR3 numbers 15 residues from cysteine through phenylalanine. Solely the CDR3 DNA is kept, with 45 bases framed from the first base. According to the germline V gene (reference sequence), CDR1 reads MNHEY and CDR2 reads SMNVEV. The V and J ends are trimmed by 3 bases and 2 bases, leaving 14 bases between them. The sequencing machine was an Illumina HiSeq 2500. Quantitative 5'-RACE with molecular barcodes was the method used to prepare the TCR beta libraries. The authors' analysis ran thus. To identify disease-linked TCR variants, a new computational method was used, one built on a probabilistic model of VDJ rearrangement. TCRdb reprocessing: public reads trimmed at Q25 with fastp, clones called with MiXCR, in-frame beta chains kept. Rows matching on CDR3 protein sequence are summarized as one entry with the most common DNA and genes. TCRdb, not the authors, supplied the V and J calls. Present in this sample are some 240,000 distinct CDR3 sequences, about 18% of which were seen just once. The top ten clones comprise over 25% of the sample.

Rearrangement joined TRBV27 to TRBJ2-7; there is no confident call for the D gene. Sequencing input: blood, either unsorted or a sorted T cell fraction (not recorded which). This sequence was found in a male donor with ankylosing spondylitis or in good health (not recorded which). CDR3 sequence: CASSFAERLAYEQYF. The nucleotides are TGTGCCAGCAGTTTTGCCGAGCGTTTAGCCTACGAGCAGTACTTC.